This is a list of T cell receptor beta chains from one sample in a study of blood T cell repertoires in COVID-19. Sequencing used immunoSEQ multiplex PCR; TCRdb keeps in-frame clones, though not all of them. This table has around 340,000 clones, 65% to 85% appearing once. Sequencing used peripheral blood. All receptors come from a man aged 30-40 years with active or convalescent COVID-19. CDR3s include the opening cysteine and the closing phenylalanine or tryptophan. D genes are given only for firm matches. The size entry is marked missing in some rows and otherwise reads once, few, many or a size class.

j_call	cdr3_length	v_call	clone_size	d_call	cdr3_aa	cdr3_nt
TRBJ1-3	13	TRBV7-3	once	TRBD1	CASSPPTGNTIYF	TGTGCCAGCAGCCCCCCGACAGGGAACACCATATATTTT
TRBJ2-1	14	TRBV7-6	.	TRBD1	CASSLDRVSNEQFF	TGTGCCAGCAGCTTGGACAGGGTATCGAATGAGCAGTTCTTC
TRBJ2-6	16	TRBV6-2/TRBV6-3	.	.	CASSQGHSSGANVLTF	TGTGCCAGCAGTCAGGGCCACTCTTCTGGGGCCAACGTCCTGACTTTC
TRBJ2-7	13	TRBV2	.	TRBD2	CASTRTSGYEQYF	TGTGCCAGCACAAGGACTAGCGGCTACGAGCAGTACTTC
TRBJ1-1	14	TRBV7-3	.	TRBD1	CASSLGQGITEAFF	TGTGCCAGCAGCCTGGGACAGGGGATAACTGAAGCTTTCTTT
TRBJ2-1	14	TRBV2	.	.	CASSLQGDNNEQFF	TGTGCCAGCAGCCTACAGGGAGACAACAATGAGCAGTTCTTC
TRBJ2-7	13	TRBV5-4	once	.	CASSLGGFYEQYF	TGTGCCAGCAGCTTGGGAGGCTTTTACGAGCAGTACTTC
TRBJ2-7	13	TRBV2	.	.	CASSPPRGYEQYF	TGTGCCAGCTCCCCCCCGCGGGGTTACGAGCAGTACTTC
TRBJ2-1	15	TRBV6-5	few	.	CASTKGLIGGNEQFF	TGTGCCAGCACCAAAGGGCTAATAGGGGGCAATGAGCAGTTCTTC
TRBJ2-2	15	TRBV2	.	TRBD1	CASSVDRANTGELFF	TGTGCCAGCAGTGTAGACAGGGCGAACACCGGGGAGCTGTTTTTT
TRBJ2-3	13	TRBV27	once	TRBD2	CASVREEADTQYF	TGTGCCAGCGTGCGGGAGGAGGCAGATACGCAGTATTTT
TRBJ1-1	16	TRBV6-6	.	.	CASSRKGGVDNTEAFF	TGTGCCAGCAGCCGGAAGGGAGGGGTAGATAACACTGAAGCTTTCTTT
TRBJ2-1	16	TRBV11-3	.	.	CASSLVGGLAYNEQFF	TGTGCCAGCAGCTTAGTGGGGGGGCTGGCCTACAATGAGCAGTTCTTC
TRBJ1-1	13	TRBV4-1	.	.	CASSPGVGTEAFF	TGCGCCAGCAGCCCAGGGGTCGGCACTGAAGCTTTCTTT
TRBJ2-1	15	TRBV9	.	.	CASSLGLPSYNEQFF	TGTGCCAGCAGCCTTGGACTGCCCTCCTACAATGAGCAGTTCTTC
TRBJ1-2	14	TRBV27	.	TRBD1	CASSRTGRIGGYTF	TGTGCCAGCAGTCGGACAGGTAGAATTGGTGGCTACACCTTC
TRBJ1-3	14	TRBV9	.	.	CASSVARDGNTIYF	TGTGCCAGCAGCGTAGCGCGCGATGGAAACACCATATATTTT
TRBJ1-5	12	TRBV25-1	once	.	CASSEGGKPQHF	TGTGCCAGCAGTGAAGGGGGGAAGCCCCAGCATTTT
TRBJ1-5	14	TRBV27	.	TRBD1	CASSPDRDNQPQHF	TGTGCCAGCAGTCCGGACAGGGACAATCAGCCCCAGCATTTT
TRBJ2-2	18	TRBV4-3	.	TRBD2	CASSQALAGGLNTGELFF	TGCGCCAGCAGCCAAGCCCTAGCGGGGGGGTTGAACACCGGGGAGCTGTTTTTT
TRBJ2-5	16	TRBV4-2	.	TRBD2	CASSQDGRAGRETQYF	TGTGCCAGCAGCCAAGATGGGAGGGCGGGGCGCGAGACCCAGTACTTC
TRBJ2-1	14	TRBV11-3	.	TRBD2	CASSPHRGGGEQFF	TGTGCCAGCAGCCCACATCGCGGGGGGGGTGAGCAGTTCTTC
TRBJ2-3	15	TRBV7-3	once	TRBD2	CASSQRGLDTDTQYF	TGTGCCAGCAGCCAAAGGGGACTAGATACAGATACGCAGTATTTT
TRBJ1-5	12	TRBV12-3/TRBV12-4	.	.	CASSPYNQPQHF	TGTGCCAGCAGTCCGTACAATCAGCCCCAGCATTTT
TRBJ1-4	14	TRBV4-1	.	.	CASRETVREEKLFF	TGCGCCAGCAGGGAGACGGTGAGGGAGGAAAAACTGTTTTTT
TRBJ1-6	14	TRBV9	few	.	CASSPTTRWSPLHF	TGTGCCAGCAGCCCCACGACCAGGTGGTCACCCCTCCACTTT
TRBJ1-5	16	TRBV7-9	.	TRBD1	CASSALEGQGDQPQHF	TGTGCCAGCAGCGCCCTGGAAGGACAGGGAGATCAGCCCCAGCATTTT
TRBJ2-7	14	TRBV7-9	.	.	CASSWAAAGYEQYF	TGTGCCAGCAGCTGGGCCGCCGCAGGATACGAGCAGTACTTC
TRBJ1-5	14	TRBV28	.	TRBD1	CASISAGGNQPQHF	TGTGCCAGCATTTCGGCAGGGGGGAATCAGCCCCAGCATTTT
TRBJ2-5	18	TRBV5-6	.	TRBD2	CASSSLAGGPFVQETQYF	TGTGCCAGCAGCTCACTAGCGGGGGGGCCTTTCGTCCAAGAGACCCAGTACTTC
TRBJ2-5	16	TRBV4-1	.	TRBD1	CASSQAGTGGQETQYF	TGCGCCAGCAGCCAAGCCGGGACAGGGGGCCAAGAGACCCAGTACTTC
TRBJ1-3	16	TRBV18	.	TRBD1	CASSPRDRGSQDTIYF	TGTGCCAGCTCACCGCGGGACAGGGGGAGTCAGGACACCATATATTTT
TRBJ2-6	18	TRBV6-7	.	TRBD1	CASSPEDRTSSGANVLTF	TGTGCCAGCAGCCCCGAGGACAGGACCAGCTCTGGGGCCAACGTCCTGACTTTC
TRBJ2-1	15	TRBV20-1	few	TRBD2	CSASTGGATYNEQFF	TGCAGTGCTAGTACCGGGGGGGCTACCTACAATGAGCAGTTCTTC
TRBJ1-1	15	TRBV19	.	.	CASSTTVGGFTEAFF	TGTGCCAGTAGTACCACGGTGGGGGGGTTCACTGAAGCTTTCTTT
TRBJ1-1	12	TRBV2	.	.	CASSDFPAEAFF	TGTGCCAGCAGTGATTTCCCGGCTGAAGCTTTCTTT
TRBJ2-7	16	TRBV6-2/TRBV6-3	.	TRBD2	CASSLPLGGTSYEQYF	TGTGCCAGCAGTCTCCCTTTGGGGGGGACGTCCTACGAGCAGTACTTC
TRBJ2-7	15	TRBV13	.	.	CASSLSGAASYEQYF	TGTGCCAGCAGCTTATCAGGGGCTGCATCCTACGAGCAGTACTTC
TRBJ2-3	15	TRBV9	.	.	CASSVGVTSTDTQYF	TGTGCCAGCTCCGTAGGAGTGACTAGCACAGATACGCAGTATTTT
TRBJ1-1	15	TRBV4-3	.	.	CASSLLRGLNTEAFF	TGCGCCAGCAGCCTCCTAAGGGGCCTGAACACTGAAGCTTTCTTT
TRBJ1-2	14	TRBV15	.	.	CATSRDWGASGYTF	TGTGCCACCAGCAGAGATTGGGGCGCTAGTGGCTACACCTTC
TRBJ2-7	14	TRBV29-1	once	.	CSVGGGTEWNEQYF	TGCAGCGTCGGGGGGGGGACAGAATGGAACGAGCAGTACTTC
TRBJ1-1	14	TRBV4-2	.	.	CASSQDRGNTEAFF	TGTGCCAGCAGCCAAGACAGGGGGAACACTGAAGCTTTCTTT
TRBJ1-6	14	TRBV24-1	few	TRBD1	CATSFGQGTSPLHF	TGTGCCACCAGTTTTGGACAGGGAACCTCACCCCTCCACTTT
TRBJ2-7	17	TRBV13	.	.	CASSLSQPSSESYEQYF	TGTGCCAGCAGCTTAAGCCAACCCTCTAGCGAATCCTACGAGCAGTACTTC
TRBJ2-1	16	TRBV9	.	TRBD2	CASSTSGTSGGFEQFF	TGTGCCAGCAGCACCTCCGGGACTAGCGGGGGGTTTGAGCAGTTCTTC
TRBJ1-1	16	TRBV2	.	TRBD1	CASSARDSGVNTEAFF	TGTGCCAGCAGCGCTCGGGACAGCGGAGTGAACACTGAAGCTTTCTTT
TRBJ2-5	13	TRBV6-6	.	.	CASSRDIKETQYF	TGTGCCAGCAGTCGGGACATAAAAGAGACCCAGTACTTC
TRBJ2-1	17	TRBV5-1	.	.	CASSLAGGGFFYNEQFF	TGCGCCAGCAGCTTGGCGGGGGGCGGTTTTTTTTACAATGAGCAGTTCTTC
TRBJ1-1	15	TRBV4-3	once	.	CASSQIASGALEAFF	TGCGCCAGCAGCCAAATAGCCTCAGGGGCCCTTGAAGCTTTCTTT
TRBJ2-1	17	TRBV4-3	.	.	CASSQDPWLTTYNEQFF	TGCGCCAGCAGCCAAGATCCATGGCTTACCACCTACAATGAGCAGTTCTTC
TRBJ1-4	15	TRBV11-2	.	.	CASSFSGTLNEKLFF	TGTGCCAGCAGCTTTTCCGGGACATTGAATGAAAAACTGTTTTTT
TRBJ1-1	16	TRBV4-1	.	TRBD1	CASSQEKTGGVTEAFF	TGCGCCAGCAGCCAAGAGAAGACAGGGGGTGTAACTGAAGCTTTCTTT